This section outlines one T cell receptor beta chain sequence together with its context. V lost 2 bases and J 1 base, leaving 7 bases between the germline ends. Germline CDR1 is SGHDT and CDR2 is YYEEEE. The CDR3 sequence is 13 residues long. These data belong to a study of cytomegalovirus exposure and HLA in healthy donors. The data were produced by immunoSEQ multiplex PCR, yet TCRdb's version contains in-frame clones alone and is incomplete. The profile shows 160,000 or so clones, 80% to 90% of them singletons. The V gene is TRBV5-6, the J gene TRBJ2-7; tentatively, D is TRBD1 (5 bases). This receptor was identified in a woman aged 30 to 39 in good health and CMV-seronegative. The sequencing sample was made of PBMCs. For the CDR3, the DNA is TGTGCCAGCAGCTTACAGGAATCCTACGAGCAGTACTTC. This encodes CASSLQESYEQYF.